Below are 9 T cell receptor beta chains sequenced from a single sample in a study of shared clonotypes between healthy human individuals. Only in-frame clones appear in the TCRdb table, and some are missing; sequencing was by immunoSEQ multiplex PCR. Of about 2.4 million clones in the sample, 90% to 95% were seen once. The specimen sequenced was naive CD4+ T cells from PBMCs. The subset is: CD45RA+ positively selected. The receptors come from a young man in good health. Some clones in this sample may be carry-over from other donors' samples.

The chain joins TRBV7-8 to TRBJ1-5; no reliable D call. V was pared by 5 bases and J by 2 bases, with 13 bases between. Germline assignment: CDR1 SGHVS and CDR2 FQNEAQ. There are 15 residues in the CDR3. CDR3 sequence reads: CASSPSGRRNQPQHF. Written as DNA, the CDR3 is TGTGCCAGCAGCCCCTCGGGGAGGCGCAATCAGCCCCAGCATTTT.

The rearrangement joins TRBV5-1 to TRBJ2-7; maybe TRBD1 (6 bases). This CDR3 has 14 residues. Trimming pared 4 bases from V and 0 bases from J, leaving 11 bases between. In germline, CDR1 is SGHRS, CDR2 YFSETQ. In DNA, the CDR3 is TGCGCCAGCAGCCGTACAGGGACCTCCTACGAGCAGTACTTC. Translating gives CASSRTGTSYEQYF.

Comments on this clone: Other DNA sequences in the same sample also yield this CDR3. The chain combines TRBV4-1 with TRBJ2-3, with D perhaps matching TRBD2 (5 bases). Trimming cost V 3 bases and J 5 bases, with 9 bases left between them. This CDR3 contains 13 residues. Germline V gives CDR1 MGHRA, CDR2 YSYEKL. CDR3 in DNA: TGCGCCAGCAGCCAGGAGGCGGGAGATACGCAGTATTTT. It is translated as CASSQEAGDTQYF.

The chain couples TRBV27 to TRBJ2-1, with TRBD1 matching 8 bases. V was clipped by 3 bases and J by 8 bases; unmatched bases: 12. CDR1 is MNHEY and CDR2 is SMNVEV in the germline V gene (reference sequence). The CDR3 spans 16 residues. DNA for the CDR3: TGTGCCAGCAGTTTTCCCCGACAGGGGCGCCCCCATGAGCAGTTCTTC. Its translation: CASSFPRQGRPHEQFF.

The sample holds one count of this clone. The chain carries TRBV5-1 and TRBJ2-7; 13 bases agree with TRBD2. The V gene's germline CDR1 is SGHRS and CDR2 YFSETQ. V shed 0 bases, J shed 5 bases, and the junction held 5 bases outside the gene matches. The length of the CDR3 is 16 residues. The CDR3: CASSLETSGRVHEQYF. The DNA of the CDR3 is TGCGCCAGCAGCTTGGAAACTAGCGGGAGGGTCCACGAGCAGTACTTC.

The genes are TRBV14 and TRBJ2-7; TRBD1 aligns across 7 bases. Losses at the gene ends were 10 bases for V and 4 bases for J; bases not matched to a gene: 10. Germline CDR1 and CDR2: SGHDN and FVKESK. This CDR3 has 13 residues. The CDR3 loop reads CAILTGSRYEQYF. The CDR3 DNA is TGTGCCATCCTGACAGGGAGTAGGTACGAGCAGTACTTC.

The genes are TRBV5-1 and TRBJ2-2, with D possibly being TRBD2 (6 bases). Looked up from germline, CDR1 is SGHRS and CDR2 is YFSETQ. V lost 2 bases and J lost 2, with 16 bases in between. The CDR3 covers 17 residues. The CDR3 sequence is CASSFPRVAANTGELFF. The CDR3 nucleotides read TGCGCCAGCAGCTTCCCCCGTGTAGCGGCAAACACCGGGGAGCTGTTTTTT.

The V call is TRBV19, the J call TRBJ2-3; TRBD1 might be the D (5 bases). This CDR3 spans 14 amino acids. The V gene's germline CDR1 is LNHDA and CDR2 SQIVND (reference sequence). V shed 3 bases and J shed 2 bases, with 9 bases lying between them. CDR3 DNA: TGTGCCAGTAGTATCTGGACATCCACAGATACGCAGTATTTT. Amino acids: CASSIWTSTDTQYF.

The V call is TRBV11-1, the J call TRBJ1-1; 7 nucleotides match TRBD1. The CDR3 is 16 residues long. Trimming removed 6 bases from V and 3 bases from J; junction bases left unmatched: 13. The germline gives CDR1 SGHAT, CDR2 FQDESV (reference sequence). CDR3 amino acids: CASSFRVGRGDTEAFF. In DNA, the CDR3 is TGTGCCAGCAGTTTCCGGGTAGGCAGGGGGGACACTGAAGCTTTCTTT.